Below are 22 T cell receptor beta chains sequenced from a single sample in a study of CD8 T cells in ankylosing spondylitis. TCRdb ran MiXCR on the 5' RACE reads and lists one entry per CDR3 protein. The sample lists roughly 170,000 distinct CDR3 sequences, around a tenth occurring once. The sample consisted of blood, either unsorted or a sorted T cell fraction (not recorded which). These receptors were obtained from a female donor with ankylosing spondylitis or in good health (not recorded which).

This clonotype appeared a few times. V usage is TRBV5-5 and J usage is TRBJ2-7; a weak D match, TRBD2 (5 bases). V lost 1 base to trimming and J lost 0 bases, with 8 bases between them. Germline CDR1 reads SGHKS; CDR2 reads YYEKEE (reference sequence). The CDR3 extends over 14 amino acids. CDR3 residues: CASSLRAGSYEQYF. CDR3 nucleotides: TGTGCCAGCAGCTTGAGGGCGGGCTCCTACGAGCAGTACTTC.

The chain links TRBV25-1 to TRBJ2-5, with 7 bases fitting TRBD2. Germline V lookup: CDR1 MGHDK, CDR2 SYGVNS. The V and J ends lost 3 bases and 5 bases, in that order; junction bases with no gene match: 6. This CDR3 comprises 14 residues. The CDR3 reads CASSDLLGGETQYF. In DNA form, the CDR3 reads TGTGCCAGCAGTGACTTGCTGGGAGGGGAGACCCAGTACTTC.

This clonotype has just a few counts. The rearrangement links TRBV6-1 to TRBJ1-5; 10 bases match TRBD1. The CDR3 has 15 amino acids. Losses at the gene ends were 6 bases for V and 3 bases for J; bases not matched to a gene: 5. Germline loops: CDR1 MNHNS, CDR2 SASEGT. This chain's CDR3 is CASRTGTGDNQPQHF. The CDR3 DNA is TGTGCCAGCAGAACCGGGACAGGGGACAATCAGCCCCAGCATTTT.

This clonotype has more than one count but fewer than ten. The chain is built from TRBV7-9 and TRBJ2-7, with unresolved D. This CDR3 spans 13 amino acids. V dropped 2 bases and J dropped 7 bases, with 12 bases sitting between them. Germline CDR1 is SEHNR and CDR2 is FQNEAQ (reference sequence). This chain's CDR3 is CASSLIPLGEQYF. DNA of the CDR3: TGTGCCAGCAGCTTAATCCCTTTGGGGGAGCAGTACTTC.

With regard to this clonotype: Being one base from a much bigger clone, this may be a read error. The CDR3 is CSVDWGEKFF. CDR3 nucleotide sequence: TGCAGCGTTGATTGGGGTGAGAAGTTCTTC. The rearrangement links TRBV29-1 to TRBJ2-1; D uncertain. The CDR3 runs to 10 residues. CDR1 is SQVTM, CDR2 ANQGSEA, per germline.

This clonotype has more than one count but fewer than ten. In DNA form, the CDR3 reads TGTGCCGGTAGAAATATAACAGGGACAACCGGGGAGCTGTTTTTT. This translates into CAGRNITGTTGELFF. This chain links TRBV13 with TRBJ2-2; TRBD1 is a possible D gene (6 bases). Germline loops: CDR1 PRHDT, CDR2 FYEKMQ (reference sequence). This CDR3 region has 15 residues. Trimming pared 11 bases from V and 5 bases from J, leaving 21 bases between.

The chain employs TRBV5-5 and TRBJ2-1; D might be TRBD1 (6 bases). Between the trimmed V and J ends, which lost 0 bases and 15 bases, there was a span of 16 bases. The CDR3 length is 13 residues. Germline V lookup: CDR1 SGHKS, CDR2 YYEKEE (reference sequence). The CDR3 DNA follows: TGTGCCAGCAGCTTGGGGGACACGGGGAATAGGTTCTTC. It yields the protein CASSLGDTGNRFF.

The chain combines TRBV2 with TRBJ2-5, with TRBD2 matching 10 bases. Germline V gene data show CDR1 as SNHLY and CDR2 as FYNNEI. J was trimmed by 2 bases and V by 6 bases; bases with no gene match: 9. The CDR3 spans 16 residues. The CDR3 region is CASRKTGTSAQETQYF. The CDR3 bases are TGTGCCAGCAGGAAAACCGGGACTAGCGCTCAAGAGACCCAGTACTTC.

This CDR3 reads CSAPLTEAFF. Written as DNA, the CDR3 is TGCAGTGCTCCCCTCACTGAAGCTTTCTTT. The chain uses TRBV20-1 and TRBJ1-1; D is unclear. The CDR3 sequence is 10 residues long. Germline lookup yields CDR1 DFQATT and CDR2 SNEGSKA (reference sequence). The ends were cut back, 5 bases at V and 4 bases at J, with 5 bases in the middle.

The chain employs TRBV15 and TRBJ1-2; D ambiguous. Germline loops: CDR1 LNHNV, CDR2 YYDKDF (reference sequence). Trimming shortened V by 0 bases and J by 7 bases, and 15 bases separated the two germline ends. This CDR3 has 15 amino acids. The CDR3 coding sequence is TGTGCCACCAGCAGAGATGTATCTGGGATGCTTGGCTACACCTTC. Translating it yields CATSRDVSGMLGYTF.

Ten or more counts support this clonotype. V is TRBV2 and J is TRBJ2-2; 8 positions agree with TRBD2. The J segment lost 5 bases and the V segment lost 7 bases, leaving 6 bases of the junction unmatched. The CDR3 is 14 residues long. CDR1 SNHLY and CDR2 FYNNEI come from the germline V gene. CDR3 sequence reads: CASTDGRGTGELFF. The CDR3 DNA sequence: TGTGCCAGCACGGACGGGAGGGGTACCGGGGAGCTGTTTTTT.

This clonotype was detected ten times or more. The gene calls are TRBV29-1 and TRBJ2-1; D call uncertain. The germline CDR1 and CDR2 sequences are SQVTM and ANQGSEA. V was shortened by 6 bases and J by 6 bases, with 6 bases between the two germline ends. This CDR3 has 10 amino acids. The CDR3 region has the DNA TGCAGCGTAATCTCCAATGAGCAGTTCTTC. It yields the protein CSVISNEQFF.

This clonotype was seen a handful of times. The chain recombines TRBV28 with TRBJ1-2, with D uncertain. The CDR3 is made up of 17 amino acids. Germline V lookup: CDR1 MDHEN, CDR2 SYDVKM. The V and J ends lost 3 bases and 4 bases respectively, with 21 bases between them. The CDR3 DNA sequence: TGTGCCAGCAGTTTCCGGGGAGGGAAGGAGGGCTTCTATGGCTACACCTTC. Amino acids: CASSFRGGKEGFYGYTF.

The V call is TRBV19, the J call TRBJ2-7, with D maybe TRBD1 (5 bases). The CDR3 totals 14 residues. V lost 3 bases and J 3 bases, leaving 12 bases between the germline ends. CDR1 is LNHDA and CDR2 is SQIVND in the germline V gene (reference sequence). CDR3 nucleotides: TGTGCCAGTAGTATCGCGCAGGGTGACTACGAGCAGTACTTC. It translates to CASSIAQGDYEQYF.

The sample holds a few counts of this clonotype. This chain connects TRBV27 to TRBJ1-2, with 10 bases fitting TRBD1. V shed 8 bases, J shed 5 bases, and the junction held 8 bases outside the gene matches. The CDR3 sequence is 14 residues long. Germline assignment: CDR1 MNHEY and CDR2 SMNVEV (reference sequence). The CDR3 protein is CASRRQGAGYGYTF. The CDR3 DNA reads as TGTGCCAGCCGACGACAGGGGGCTGGGTATGGCTACACCTTC.

This chain connects TRBV6-1 to TRBJ2-2, with 7 bases fitting TRBD2. V lost 4 bases and J lost 7; bases outside the gene matches: 0. The CDR3 is 12 amino acids. In germline, CDR1 is MNHNS, CDR2 SASEGT. Here the CDR3 reads CASSGTSGELFF. In DNA form, the CDR3 reads TGTGCCAGCAGTGGGACTAGCGGGGAGCTGTTTTTT.

This clonotype was found a few times. The chain has TRBV9 and TRBJ1-6; the match to TRBD1 covers 7 bases. The V gene end was trimmed by 6 bases and the J gene end by 4 bases; junction bases not matched to a gene: 7. The germline V gene has CDR1 SGDLS and CDR2 YYNGEE. The CDR3 contains 15 residues. In DNA, the CDR3 is TGTGCCAGCACCATAGGGACAGAGTATAATTCACCCCTCCACTTT. Protein: CASTIGTEYNSPLHF.

The rearrangement links TRBV6-2 or TRBV6-3 to TRBJ2-1; 12 nucleotides align to TRBD2. Germline V gene sequence: CDR1 MNHEY, CDR2 SVGEGT. CDR3 size: 15 residues. The V segment lost 5 bases and the J segment 10 bases; nucleotides outside the gene matches: 9. CDR3 amino acids: CASSPKTSGGGEQFF. The CDR3 DNA follows: TGTGCCAGCAGTCCCAAGACTAGCGGGGGTGGCGAGCAGTTCTTC.

The V and J genes are TRBV19 and TRBJ2-4, with a possible D match to TRBD2 (6 bases). Germline V gene sequence: CDR1 LNHDA, CDR2 SQIVND (reference sequence). The CDR3 covers 13 residues. V was shortened by 3 bases and J by 8 bases, with 11 bases between the two germline ends. The CDR3 region has the DNA TGTGCCAGTAGTATCCGGAGCGGGCACATTCAGTACTTC. This gives the protein CASSIRSGHIQYF.

This chain links TRBV7-8 with TRBJ2-5; D not certain. Germline CDR1 reads SGHVS; CDR2 reads FQNEAQ. Trimming removed 3 bases at V and 4 bases at J, with 18 bases between. The CDR3 loop spans 16 amino acids. The CDR3 coding sequence is TGTGCCAGCAGCTTCGCGGCCCGCGTCGGTGGAGAGACCCAGTACTTC. Its protein is CASSFAARVGGETQYF.

This clonotype was picked up a small number of times. The chain recombines TRBV11-1 with TRBJ1-1; no clear D. Germline V gene sequence: CDR1 SGHAT, CDR2 FQDESV (reference sequence). The CDR3 loop spans 15 amino acids. V lost 1 base, J lost 0 bases, and 9 bases lay in between. CDR3 DNA sequence: TGTGCCAGCAGCTTAGTTGCCGGTATGAACACTGAAGCTTTCTTT. Its protein product is CASSLVAGMNTEAFF.

V is TRBV6-1 and J is TRBJ2-7, with TRBD2 matching 7 bases. Germline V gene sequence: CDR1 MNHNS, CDR2 SASEGT. V was pared by 5 bases and J by 2 bases, with 15 bases of the junction left unmatched. CDR3 length equals 17 residues. The CDR3 loop reads CASSPFPPGRSTYEQYF. CDR3 DNA: TGTGCCAGCAGTCCCTTCCCCCCCGGGAGGTCCACCTACGAGCAGTACTTC.